One and the same sample provided the 7 T cell receptor beta chains below, sequenced in a study of CD8 T cell repertoires and HIV-1 epitope variants. These TCRs' antigens remain unknown. TCRdb keeps only in-frame clones here, not all; method: immunoSEQ multiplex PCR. The table has a few thousand clones, roughly two thirds seen once. Specimen: cultured CD8+ T cells derived from PBMCs. These receptors all stem from a male donor with HIV.

The genes are TRBV7-8 and TRBJ1-2; D remains ambiguous. Germline CDR1 SGHVS, CDR2 FQNEAQ. V was shortened by 5 bases and J by 7 bases, with 14 bases between the two germline ends. This CDR3 comprises 13 residues. The CDR3 protein is CASSPLMGSGYTF. In DNA form, the CDR3 reads TGTGCCAGCAGCCCACTGATGGGGTCTGGCTACACCTTC.

The chain carries TRBV28 and TRBJ1-2; 7 bases align to TRBD1. Germline trimming cut 6 bases from V and 0 bases from J; bases unmatched to any gene: 13. The germline gives CDR1 MDHEN, CDR2 SYDVKM. The CDR3 is made up of 17 amino acids. The CDR3 nucleotides are TGTGCCAGCAGCAGAGACAGGGTTAGGTCAGCTAACTATGGCTACACCTTC. This gives the protein CASSRDRVRSANYGYTF.

The V gene is TRBV10-3, the J gene TRBJ2-2; D is undetermined. The CDR3 is 14 amino acids. V was pared by 2 bases and J by 6 bases, with 10 bases between. In germline, CDR1 is ENHRY, CDR2 SYGVKD. The CDR3 nucleotides read TGTGCCATCAGTGAGACCCAGTGGGCCGGGGAGCTGTTTTTT. Translated: CAISETQWAGELFF.

The rearrangement links TRBV19 to TRBJ1-1, with TRBD1 matching over 7 bases. V trimming: 3 bases; J trimming: 3 bases; junction bases outside the gene matches: 4. The length of the CDR3 is 14 residues. Germline loops: CDR1 LNHDA, CDR2 SQIVND (reference sequence). This CDR3 is CASSIGRGDTEAFF. The CDR3 DNA reads TGTGCCAGTAGTATCGGCAGGGGGGACACTGAAGCTTTCTTT.

For this clone: Relative to the germline gene, one junction end is altered; a read error may explain this. Other DNA sequences within the sample encode an identical CDR3. The gene calls are TRBV5-4 and TRBJ2-7, with 7 bases identical to TRBD1. This CDR3 is built from 13 residues. Looked up from germline, CDR1 is SGHNT and CDR2 is YYREEE (reference sequence). As DNA, the CDR3 is TGTGCCAGCAGCTCCGACAGGGCGGACGAACAGTACTTC. It yields the protein CASSSDRADEQYF.

This chain connects TRBV7-2 to TRBJ2-7; D is ambiguous. The CDR3 extends over 13 amino acids. The V gene lost 1 base and the J gene lost 2 bases, with 6 bases spanning the gap. Germline CDR1 reads SGHTA; CDR2 reads FQGNSA. The CDR3 sequence is CASSLDWAYEQYF. The CDR3 DNA is TGTGCCAGCAGCTTAGACTGGGCCTACGAGCAGTACTTC. The full variable domain, with the rest looked up from reference TRBV7-2 and TRBJ2-7, is GAGVSQSPSNKVTEKGKDVELRCDPISGHTALYWYRQSLGQGLEFLIYFQGNSAPDKSGLPSDRFSAERTGGSVSTLTIQRTQQEDSAVYLCASSLDWAYEQYFGPGTRLTVT.

The CDR3 is CATSRDGGYLGNEQFF. Here the CDR3 DNA reads TGTGCCACCAGCAGAGATGGGGGATACCTAGGGAATGAGCAGTTCTTC. The genes are TRBV15 and TRBJ2-1; D could derive from TRBD1 or TRBD2 (5 bases each). The CDR3 is 16 amino acids. Per the germline V gene, CDR1 is LNHNV and CDR2 is YYDKDF (reference sequence). Trimming shortened V by 0 bases and J by 7 bases, and 16 bases separated the two germline ends.